This T cell receptor (beta chain) was identified during a study of cytomegalovirus exposure and HLA in healthy donors. Regarding the study as a whole: Most TCR sequences were rare, but some public TCRs occurred in many donors. Researchers reported that a few CMV-associated chains were confirmed in vitro as CMV antigen-specific.

Produced via immunoSEQ multiplex PCR; TCRdb's table is partial and in-frame only. This repertoire shows roughly 150,000 clones, less than 90% found once; its top ten account for approximately 3.2%. With respect to this clone: Its antigen is as yet unknown.

J gave up 9 bases and V 2 bases, and 5 bases lay outside the gene matches. Germline V gene sequence: CDR1 SGHAT, CDR2 FQNNGV. This CDR3 comprises 13 residues. The gene calls are TRBV11-2 and TRBJ2-3; TRBD2 matches at 7 bases. Material: PBMCs. The source is a woman younger than 35 in good health and CMV-seropositive. CDR3 coding DNA: TGTGCCAGCAGCTTAATGCAGCGGGACACGCAGTATTTT. This codes for CASSLMQRDTQYF.